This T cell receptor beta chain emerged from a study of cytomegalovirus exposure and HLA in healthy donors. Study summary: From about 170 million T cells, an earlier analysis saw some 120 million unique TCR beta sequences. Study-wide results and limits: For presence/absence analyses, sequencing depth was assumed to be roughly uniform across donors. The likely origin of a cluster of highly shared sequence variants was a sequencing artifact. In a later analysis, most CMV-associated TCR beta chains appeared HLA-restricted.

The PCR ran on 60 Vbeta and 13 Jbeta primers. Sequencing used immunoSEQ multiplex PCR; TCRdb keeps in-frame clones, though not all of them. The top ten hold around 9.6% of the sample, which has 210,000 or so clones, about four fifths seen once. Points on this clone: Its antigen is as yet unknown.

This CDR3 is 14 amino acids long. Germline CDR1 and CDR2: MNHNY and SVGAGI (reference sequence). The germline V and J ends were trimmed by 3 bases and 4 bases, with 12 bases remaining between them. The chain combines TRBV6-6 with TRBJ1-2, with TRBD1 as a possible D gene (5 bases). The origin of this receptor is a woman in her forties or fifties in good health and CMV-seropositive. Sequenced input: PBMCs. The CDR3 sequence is CASSYGGTGYGYTF. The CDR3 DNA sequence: TGTGCCAGCAGTTATGGCGGGACGGGCTATGGCTACACCTTC.